The entry that follows covers one TCR beta chain sequence. Its cognate antigen is unknown. The sample is drawn from a study of shared clonotypes between healthy human individuals. Study information: Every donor yielded three CD4 naive, three CD4 memory, two CD8 naive and one CD8 memory plate.

Germline V CDR1 and CDR2: MDHEN, SYDVKM. The CDR3 is made up of 14 amino acids. J was trimmed by 7 bases and V by 8 bases; bases with no gene match: 11. Cells designated naive CD8 were CD45RO-negative and were positively selected for CCR7, with terminally differentiated effector memory CD45RA+ cells excluded. The donors, all of them Caucasian adults, lived in Nashville, Tennessee. Overall study results and limits: Naive subsets generally had larger estimated richness than memory subsets.

Template for every sorted-subset replicate PCR totaled about 0.2 ug DNA, tens of thousands of T cell genomes. TCRdb's table, derived via immunoSEQ multiplex PCR, lists solely in-frame clones and lacks some. The sample lists over 750,000 clones, approximately 97% occurring once. The gene calls are TRBV28 and TRBJ2-7; TRBD2 matches at 10 bases. This TCR was sampled from a man aged 25 to 40 in good health. The specimen was naive CD8+ T cells sorted from blood. CDR3 nucleotides: TGTGCCAGCTCCCTGGGGGGACTAGCGATAGAGCAGTACTTC. As protein: CASSLGGLAIEQYF.